This is a list of T cell receptor beta chains from one sample in a study of T-cell memory formation after mild COVID-19. Via MiXCR, TCRdb re-called the 5' RACE reads, giving one row per CDR3 protein. The repertoire includes over 400,000 distinct CDR3 sequences, around a quarter of them detected once, and roughly 13% sits in the top ten. Sequenced: PBMCs or a T cell subset sorted from them (not recorded which). Receptors were obtained from an adult woman who had mild COVID-19 (a few samples of this study predate the infection). Cell type and time point are not known. Each CDR3 is given with its conserved first and last residue. The D gene is left open where the match is weak. Expanded clones are given a class, and other clones once, few, many or no size at all.

v_gene,j_gene,abundance,d_gene,CDR3aa,CDR3nt
TRBV20-1,TRBJ2-5,NA,TRBD2,CSATRGSGKETQDF,TGCAGTGCTACCCGTGGGAGCGGGAAGGAGACCCAGGACTTC
TRBV18,TRBJ2-1,NA,NA,CASSPELYNEQFF,TGTGCCAGCTCACCTGAGCTCTACAATGAGCAGTTCTTC
TRBV5-1,TRBJ2-3,NA,TRBD2,CASSSRVGGSPDTQYF,TGCGCCAGCAGCTCCCGGGTGGGGGGGAGCCCAGATACGCAGTATTTT
TRBV29-1,TRBJ1-1,few,NA,CSDDTGGTEAFF,TGCAGCGATGACACCGGGGGCACTGAAGCTTTCTTT
TRBV20-1,TRBJ2-1,NA,TRBD2,CSASPAGGLNEQFF,TGCAGTGCTAGTCCAGCGGGAGGGTTGAATGAGCAGTTCTTC
TRBV7-6,TRBJ2-1,many,TRBD2,CASSRGLAGVSEQFF,TGTGCCAGCAGCCGGGGACTAGCGGGAGTGAGTGAGCAGTTCTTC
TRBV7-9,TRBJ2-5,NA,NA,CASSPTRQRQETQYF,TGTGCCAGCAGCCCAACGAGACAGCGCCAAGAGACCCAGTACTTC
TRBV4-3,TRBJ2-7,few,NA,CASSQGGKGEQYF,TGCGCCAGCAGCCAAGGGGGGAAGGGCGAGCAGTACTTC
TRBV5-1,TRBJ2-3,NA,TRBD2,CASSFSGSPTDTQYF,TGCGCCAGCAGCTTTAGCGGGAGTCCCACAGATACGCAGTATTTT
TRBV20-1,TRBJ2-5,few,TRBD1,CSARDNRGGETQYF,TGCAGTGCTAGAGATAACAGGGGCGGAGAGACCCAGTACTTC
TRBV4-1,TRBJ2-3,NA,NA,CASSQNRGGGGVDTQYF,TGCGCCAGCAGCCAGAACCGAGGGGGCGGAGGGGTAGATACGCAGTATTTT
TRBV2,TRBJ2-2,few,NA,CASSYTGLSGELFF,TGTGCCAGCAGTTACACAGGGTTGTCCGGGGAGCTGTTTTTT
TRBV15,TRBJ2-5,few,NA,CATRLAPRETQYF,TGTGCCACCAGACTAGCTCCAAGGGAGACCCAGTACTTC
TRBV7-9,TRBJ2-1,few,NA,CASSLAGDYNEQFF,TGTGCCAGCAGCTTAGCGGGAGACTACAATGAGCAGTTCTTC
TRBV5-8,TRBJ1-2,NA,NA,CASSPQRGRPYGYTF,TGTGCCAGCAGCCCGCAGCGGGGCAGGCCCTATGGCTACACCTTC
TRBV5-1,TRBJ1-2,few,NA,CASSLTREGPYGYTF,TGCGCCAGCAGCTTGACCCGAGAGGGGCCGTATGGCTACACCTTC
TRBV10-3,TRBJ2-2,NA,TRBD2,CAISPPREAGDTGELFF,TGTGCCATCAGTCCCCCCAGAGAAGCGGGGGACACCGGGGAGCTGTTTTTT
TRBV2,TRBJ1-5,few,NA,CASSEVGVGQPQHF,TGTGCCAGCAGTGAGGTGGGGGTAGGTCAGCCCCAGCATTTT
TRBV6-2/TRBV6-3,TRBJ2-7,few,NA,CASLLPRGEQYF,TGTGCCAGCCTTCTCCCTCGGGGGGAGCAGTACTTC
TRBV24-1,TRBJ2-4,few,NA,CATSDEVPSRAGIQYF,TGTGCCACCAGTGATGAGGTCCCCTCGCGTGCCGGCATTCAGTACTTC
TRBV5-4,TRBJ1-4,NA,NA,CASSLEVAIADEKLFF,TGTGCCAGCAGCTTGGAGGTGGCGATAGCAGACGAAAAACTGTTTTTT
TRBV11-3,TRBJ2-3,few,TRBD2,CASSFAAGITDTQYF,TGTGCCAGCAGCTTTGCAGCGGGGATAACAGATACGCAGTATTTT
TRBV24-1,TRBJ2-2,NA,NA,CATSGLGELFF,TGTGCCACCAGTGGCCTCGGGGAGCTGTTTTTT
TRBV20-1,TRBJ2-3,few,NA,CSAPASGATDTQYF,TGCAGTGCGCCGGCCTCAGGGGCCACAGATACGCAGTATTTT
TRBV5-1,TRBJ2-5,NA,NA,CASSLDSSQETQYF,TGCGCCAGCAGCTTGGACAGCTCTCAAGAGACCCAGTACTTC